This T cell receptor beta chain emerged from a study of T cell responses to AZD1222 COVID-19 vaccine. At the level of the study: Second-dose groups at about 4 or about 12 weeks were pooled. The study's findings and limits: Baseline serology detected seropositivity in only a handful of AZD1222 recipients. The CD4 TCRs associated with vaccination extended across spike and predominated at 160-218 and 743-854. Possibly, clonal diversity was underestimated; donors were largely white British and included more females.

CDR3 length: 17 residues. V lost 4 bases and J lost 3, with 16 bases in between. The germline V gene encodes CDR1 SEHNR and CDR2 FQNEAQ (reference sequence). About this clone itself: Its matching antigen is unknown.

TCRdb keeps only in-frame clones here, not all; method: immunoSEQ multiplex PCR. The repertoire holds about 110,000 clones, with 87% as singletons. This sample comprised peripheral blood, obtained on day 0 of AZD1222 vaccination. This receptor was taken from an adult in good health. The chain combines TRBV7-9 with TRBJ2-6, with D perhaps assigned TRBD1 or TRBD2 (5 bases each). CDR3 protein: CASSSKTGGSGANVLTF. The DNA for the CDR3 is TGTGCCAGCAGCTCTAAAACAGGAGGCAGTGGGGCCAACGTCCTGACTTTC.